A single sample gave rise to the 15 T cell receptor beta chains below, sequenced in a study of T cell responses to AZD1222 COVID-19 vaccine. Libraries were prepared by immunoSEQ multiplex PCR; TCRdb keeps only in-frame clonotypes and omits some of them. The table has around 140,000 clones, approximately 91% seen once; the top ten hold around 0.99%. The input for sequencing was peripheral blood, taken 28 days after the second AZD1222 dose. The receptors derive from an adult who received the AZD1222 COVID-19 vaccine.

The CDR3 bases are TGTGCCAGCAGCTTATTTTCCGCAACTAATGAAAAACTGTTTTTT. Protein sequence: CASSLFSATNEKLFF. The chain is built from TRBV7-2 and TRBJ1-4; D gene unclear. V was trimmed by 2 bases and J by 0 bases, leaving 7 bases between them. The CDR3 covers 15 residues. CDR1 and CDR2 from the germline V gene are SGHTA and FQGNSA.

The chain has TRBV28 and TRBJ1-2, with D possibly matching TRBD1 (6 bases). Germline V gives CDR1 MDHEN, CDR2 SYDVKM. The CDR3 spans 13 residues. The V end was cut by 7 bases, the J end by 4 bases, with 13 bases between. DNA for the CDR3: TGTGCCAGCAAGGGACACGGCGGCTATGGCTACACCTTC. It encodes CASKGHGGYGYTF.

The chain links TRBV5-1 to TRBJ1-1; D may be TRBD1 (6 bases). Trimming shortened V by 1 base and J by 4 bases, and 14 bases separated the two germline ends. Germline loops: CDR1 SGHRS, CDR2 YFSETQ. CDR3 size: 15 residues. CDR3 loop: CASSLSVSGATEAFF. The CDR3 coding sequence is TGCGCCAGCAGCTTGAGCGTATCGGGGGCCACTGAAGCTTTCTTT.

V usage is TRBV11-1 and J usage is TRBJ2-6; the D gene could be TRBD1 or TRBD2 (5 bases each). V gave up 5 bases and J gave up 4 bases, with 15 bases separating them. CDR3 length equals 16 residues. Germline V gene lookup returns CDR1 SGHAT and CDR2 FQDESV (reference sequence). The CDR3 coding sequence is TGTGCCAGCAGCCCCCTCGCCGGGGCGGGGGCCAACGTCCTGACTTTC. This translates into CASSPLAGAGANVLTF. Full variable domain (remainder filled in from reference TRBV11-1 and TRBJ2-6): EAEVAQSPRYKITEKSQAVAFWCDPISGHATLYWYRQILGQGPELLVQFQDESVVDDSQLPKDRFSAERLKGVDSTLKIQPAELGDSAMYLCASSPLAGAGANVLTFGAGSRLTVL.

This rearrangement joins TRBV5-1 to TRBJ1-2; 8 bases are a match to TRBD1. Unmatched junction bases numbered 2, after V lost 4 bases and J lost 6 bases. The CDR3 runs 12 residues. Per germline, CDR1 SGHRS and CDR2 YFSETQ. The CDR3 DNA is TGCGCCAGCAGCGAGGACAGGGATGGCTACACCTTC. Protein product: CASSEDRDGYTF.

The J gene is TRBJ1-6, the V gene TRBV2; TRBD1 might be the D (6 bases). The germline V gene has CDR1 SNHLY and CDR2 FYNNEI. The ends were cut back, 6 bases at V and 17 bases at J, with 17 bases in the middle. The length of the CDR3 is 12 residues. CDR3 nucleotide sequence: TGTGCCAGCAGCCCACAGACAGGACGGTTCCACTTT. Translation: CASSPQTGRFHF.

V gene TRBV28 combines with J gene TRBJ1-5, with 8 bases identical to TRBD1. This CDR3 spans 17 amino acids. J was trimmed by 0 bases and V by 9 bases; bases with no gene match: 13. Germline lookup yields CDR1 MDHEN and CDR2 SYDVKM. In DNA, the CDR3 is TGTGCCAGTTATTCCGGGACAGGTGTAGATAGCAATCAGCCCCAGCATTTT. This translates into CASYSGTGVDSNQPQHF.

The chain links TRBV30 to TRBJ1-5; D gene unclear. Per the germline V gene, CDR1 is GTSNPN and CDR2 is SVGIG (reference sequence). V gave up 0 bases and J gave up 3 bases, with 9 bases separating them. The CDR3 loop spans 14 amino acids. CDR3 in amino acids: CAWSVLGLNQPQHF. The CDR3 region has the DNA TGTGCCTGGAGTGTACTAGGGCTCAATCAGCCCCAGCATTTT.

V is TRBV30 and J is TRBJ2-1, with TRBD2 matching over 8 bases. Trimming cost V 4 bases and J 7 bases; bases outside gene matches: 6. The CDR3 runs 13 residues. Per germline, CDR1 GTSNPN and CDR2 SVGIG (reference sequence). The CDR3 DNA is TGTGCCTGGACCTTACCGGGGGGGAATGAGCAGTTCTTC. This codes for CAWTLPGGNEQFF.

This clone was seen a single time. As DNA, the CDR3 is TGTGCCAGCAGCTTAGACAACAGCCCCTACGAGCAGTACTTC. This sequence encodes CASSLDNSPYEQYF. The rearrangement links TRBV27 to TRBJ2-7; D is ambiguous. The CDR3 has 14 residues. Germline lookup yields CDR1 MNHEY and CDR2 SMNVEV (reference sequence). The V and J ends lost 6 bases and 2 bases respectively, with 14 bases between them.

The chain employs TRBV6-5 and TRBJ1-1, with D hard to call. Trimming left V 6 bases short and J 2 bases short, with 7 bases between. This CDR3 has 12 residues. Germline V CDR1 and CDR2: MNHEY, SVGAGI. In DNA, the CDR3 is TGTGCCAGCAGCCGACCTAACACTGAAGCTTTCTTT. This sequence encodes CASSRPNTEAFF.

Only one count was recorded for this clone. The V and J genes are TRBV18 and TRBJ2-1; maybe TRBD2 (6 bases). The length of the CDR3 is 15 residues. Germline-derived CDR1 and CDR2 are KGHSH and LQKENI. The V and J ends lost 6 bases and 2 bases respectively, with 14 bases between them. Written as DNA, the CDR3 is TGTGCCAGCTCTTTTAGCGGTATGACCTACAATGAGCAGTTCTTC. Residues: CASSFSGMTYNEQFF.

This chain connects TRBV5-7 to TRBJ1-4; no clear D gene. TRBV5-7 is flagged as an ORF with uncertain function. Trimming took off 6 bases at V and 8 bases at J, with 17 bases between the two ends. The CDR3 extends over 14 amino acids. CDR3 amino acids: CASTSRRDQEKLFF. The CDR3 coding sequence is TGTGCCAGCACCTCGAGGAGGGATCAGGAAAAACTGTTTTTT.

The chain recombines TRBV5-1 with TRBJ2-1; D unresolved. This CDR3 has 13 residues. Per germline, CDR1 SGHRS and CDR2 YFSETQ. The V end was cut by 0 bases, the J end by 0 bases, with 1 base between. The CDR3 loop is CASSLGSYNEQFF. The CDR3, as DNA: TGCGCCAGCAGCTTGGGCTCCTACAATGAGCAGTTCTTC.

In DNA, the CDR3 is TGTGCCAGCAGCACATCGGACTTGAGGGGTAGCGGGAGGCGGGATACCGGGGAGCTGTTTTTT. This gives the protein CASSTSDLRGSGRRDTGELFF. This chain links TRBV7-9 with TRBJ2-2; 10 bases are shared with TRBD2. Unmatched junction bases numbered 23, after V lost 5 bases and J lost 5 bases. The CDR3 covers 21 residues. CDR1 and CDR2 (germline): SEHNR, FQNEAQ (reference sequence).